This passage covers 11 T cell receptor beta chains from one sample sequenced in a study of T cells in Graves' hyperthyroidism and ophthalmopathy. TCR beta CDR3 regions were amplified from RNA. In the first-round RT-PCR of the TCR CDR3, the HTBI primer set was used. TCRdb redid the calling of the multiplex PCR reads with MiXCR, one entry per CDR3 protein. Altogether hundreds of thousands of distinct CDR3 sequences are present, more than 15% being singletons, with the ten largest covering roughly 18%. Material for sequencing was blood. The receptors derive from a woman aged 18-29 years with Graves' ophthalmopathy.

The rearrangement links TRBV20-1 to TRBJ2-7, with 14 bases that match TRBD2. In germline, CDR1 is DFQATT, CDR2 SNEGSKA (reference sequence). The CDR3 is 17 residues long. V lost 1 base to trimming and J lost 2 bases; unmatched junction nucleotides: 7. CDR3: CSARGGLAGGYAYEQYF. The CDR3 DNA sequence: TGCAGTGCTAGAGGTGGACTAGCGGGGGGTTATGCCTACGAGCAGTACTTC.

This chain links TRBV4-1 with TRBJ2-6; D is unclear. V lost 5 bases and J lost 5, with 13 bases in between. The CDR3 extends over 15 amino acids. CDR1 MGHRA and CDR2 YSYEKL come from the germline V gene. The CDR3 DNA sequence: TGCGCCAGCAGCTCGGACCGACTGTGGGCCAACGTCCTGACTTTC. It yields the protein CASSSDRLWANVLTF.

A word on this clonotype: A read error is possible here, since a much larger clone lies one base away. The chain carries TRBV7-3 and TRBJ2-1, with 13 positions matching TRBD2. Germline values: CDR1 SGHTA, CDR2 FQGTGA. Trimming at V came to 3 bases and at J to 11 bases, leaving 7 bases not matched to a gene. CDR3 length equals 15 residues. CDR3 amino acids: CASSLELAGGHKQFF. CDR3 nucleotide sequence: TGTGCCAGCAGCTTGGAACTAGCGGGGGGGCATAAGCAGTTCTTC.

In its sample, this clonotype was seen many times. The DNA of the CDR3 is TGCAGTGCTAGCCCACCGGTCGAAAATCAGCCCCAGCATTTT. Protein: CSASPPVENQPQHF. The chain joins TRBV20-1 to TRBJ1-5, with no clear D. Between the trimmed V and J ends, which lost 3 bases and 4 bases, there was a span of 13 bases. This CDR3 is built from 14 residues. The germline gives CDR1 DFQATT, CDR2 SNEGSKA (reference sequence).

Written as DNA, the CDR3 is TGTGCCAGCAGTCGGGGGGCTAACAGGGGCGGTAGACAGCCCCAGCATTTT. This codes for CASSRGANRGGRQPQHF. The chain carries TRBV28 and TRBJ1-5; 7 nucleotides agree with TRBD1. CDR3 length: 17 residues. V dropped 5 bases and J dropped 7; count of bases not matched to a gene: 17. The V gene's germline CDR1 is MDHEN and CDR2 SYDVKM. The whole variable domain, remainder taken from reference TRBV28 and TRBJ1-5, is DVKVTQSSRYLVKRTGEKVFLECVQDMDHENMFWYRQDPGLGLRLIYFSYDVKMKEKGDIPEGYSVSREKKERFSLILESASTNQTSMYLCASSRGANRGGRQPQHFGDGTRLSIL.

In this sample, this clonotype turned up many times. The chain links TRBV20-1 to TRBJ2-1; weak D call: TRBD1 (5 bases). Trimming left V 8 bases short and J 3 bases short, with 8 bases between. This CDR3 spans 11 amino acids. Germline CDR1 reads DFQATT; CDR2 reads SNEGSKA (reference sequence). The CDR3 loop is CSPDNYNEQFF. In nucleotides, the CDR3 is TGCAGTCCGGACAACTACAATGAGCAGTTCTTC.

In this sample, this clonotype turned up a few times. The rearrangement joins TRBV27 to TRBJ1-2; tentative D call: TRBD1 (5 bases). V was trimmed by 2 bases and J by 2 bases, leaving 9 bases between them. The CDR3 loop spans 14 amino acids. CDR1 MNHEY and CDR2 SMNVEV come from the germline V gene (reference sequence). In nucleotides, the CDR3 is TGTGCCAGCAGTTTAATCGGGGCGAACTATGGCTACACCTTC. Its protein is CASSLIGANYGYTF.

Of note for this clonotype: A much larger clone differs by one base, so this may be a read error. The rearrangement uses TRBV6-1 and TRBJ2-3; a possible D gene is TRBD1 (6 bases). Trimming shortened V by 8 bases and J by 0 bases, and 15 bases separated the two germline ends. Per the germline V gene, CDR1 is MNHNS and CDR2 is SASEGT. The CDR3 has 15 residues. CDR3 residues: CASFCGGGSTDTQYF. As DNA, the CDR3 is TGTGCCAGCTTTTGTGGGGGCGGTAGCACAGATACGCAGTATTTT.

The rearrangement uses TRBV20-1 and TRBJ1-1; D might be TRBD1 (5 bases). This CDR3 spans 14 amino acids. Trimming took off 3 bases at V and 3 bases at J, with 14 bases between the two ends. Germline V gene data show CDR1 as DFQATT and CDR2 as SNEGSKA (reference sequence). The CDR3, as DNA: TGCAGTGCTAGGTTGGGTGGGACCGACACTGAAGCTTTCTTT. Translated: CSARLGGTDTEAFF.

This sequence joins TRBV28 and TRBJ1-4; 9 bases map to TRBD1. The CDR3 has 15 residues. V lost 9 bases and J lost 0; bases outside the gene matches: 5. Germline V gene lookup returns CDR1 MDHEN and CDR2 SYDVKM. DNA of the CDR3: TGTGCCAGTATGGACAGGGGTTCAACTAATGAAAAACTGTTTTTT. Translated, it gives CASMDRGSTNEKLFF.

CDR3 region: CASFGLAKNIQYF. CDR3 in DNA: TGTGCCAGCTTCGGACTAGCCAAAAACATTCAGTACTTC. The rearrangement links TRBV6-1 to TRBJ2-4, with a weak D call TRBD2 (5 bases). The V gene's germline CDR1 is MNHNS and CDR2 SASEGT. This CDR3 region has 13 residues. V gave up 8 bases and J gave up 0 bases, with 8 bases separating them.